This entry is about one TCR beta chain. Only one count was recorded for this clonotype. Its antigen is currently not known. Within one base of it there is no much larger clone, and no base qualities were kept. A single read offers scant evidence. High-throughput TCR beta sequencing profiled peripheral blood CD8+ and CD4+ T cells from healthy donors, Susac syndrome patients and multiple sclerosis patients. Treatment-naive patients with stable or active relapsing-remitting disease fulfilling revised McDonald criteria were used as multiple sclerosis controls. Bulk CD8+ and CD4+ T cells were purified by magnetic negative isolation, while CD8+ TEMRA cells were enriched using FACS. Blood was collected in EDTA tubes and processed within 24 hours, with PBMCs isolated through density gradient centrifugation. PBMCs intended for TCR sequencing were cryopreserved in liquid nitrogen and were subsequently thawed in a 37 degrees C water bath. The sorted or isolated CD4+, CD8+ and CD8+ TEMRA cells reached a purity of at least 90%.

V lost 0 bases and J lost 8 bases; the stretch between them is 16 bases long. CDR1 DFQATT and CDR2 SNEGSKA are derived from the germline V gene (reference sequence). Its CDR3 holds 14 amino acids, cysteine through phenylalanine. Only the CDR3 region is kept as DNA, spanning 42 bases read in frame from base 1. The data originate from a study of CD8 T cells in Susac syndrome (dated by TCRdb to about 2019). With respect to the entire study: Whether CD8+ T cell activation and differentiation in Susac syndrome was antigen driven was tested using repertoire sequencing. Here is what the overall study found, with its caveats: The study acknowledged that relatively few individuals were included in the TCR sequencing and HLA analysis.

RNA was extracted using the RNeasy kit, and about 0.45 to 1 microgram was reverse transcribed with random hexamers. The immunoSEQ multiplex PCR assay, covering 54 Vbeta and 13 Jbeta segments, was used to amplify TCR beta CDR3 regions. Bias from PCR amplification was corrected by using a synthetic template baseline for primer optimization and for computational correction. On the study's bioinformatics: Only productive sequences were kept, with reads annotated to V, D and J genes according to IMGT and analyzed in immunoSEQ Analyzer. Clonality was computed as one minus Shannon entropy normalized by log2 of the number of productive unique sequences. For each patient and control, public and private clones were evaluated within the 100 most prevalent clones. Clones were defined as Susac-specific when absent from the healthy and MS cohorts, from roughly 1,100 published viral clones and from other ImmuneACCESS disease sequences. In-frame beta chains were kept once TCRdb had trimmed the public reads at Q25 with fastp and called clones with MiXCR. Each entry is one CDR3 protein sequence, shown with its most common DNA and genes. These V and J calls rely on TCRdb rather than the paper's analysis. The sample data list more than 95,000 distinct CDR3 sequences, and more than 85% of these were observed just once. The ten largest make up under 0.095% of the sample.

The clonotype comes from a human donor with multiple sclerosis. The sequenced sample was CD4+ T cells from PBMCs. In this chain, TRBV20-1 is recombined with TRBJ1-2; TRBD1 might be the D gene, on 6 matching bases. The encoded CDR3 is CSARDPRGAGGYTF. The DNA is TGCAGTGCTAGAGACCCCCGGGGGGCAGGGGGCTACACCTTC.